This T cell receptor beta chain was obtained from a study of blood T cell repertoires in COVID-19. Study-level background: Acute and convalescent COVID-19 samples came from the United States, Italy and Spain. T cells, B-cell-depleted T cells, or PBMCs supplied cDNA or gDNA.

This CDR3 region has 15 residues. V dropped 4 bases and J dropped 0 bases, with 11 bases sitting between them. CDR1 and CDR2 (germline): SGHNT, YYREEE (reference sequence). In the original analysis: Amplification of reference gene primers was used by the study to estimate nucleated cell counts. The method was immunoSEQ multiplex PCR; TCRdb's version includes in-frame clones alone and lacks a portion of them. The DNA gave D and trimming, while V, J and clone size come from that table. The sample consists of about 160,000 clones, 70% to 90% of them appearing once. This clone has only a few counts. This TCR came from a man aged 35-49 years with acute or convalescent COVID-19. Source material: peripheral blood. This chain links TRBV5-4 with TRBJ1-3; D possibly corresponds to TRBD1 (6 bases). CDR3 nucleotide sequence: TGTGCCAGCAGCCGAGACAGGTCCTCTGGAAACACCATATATTTT. It codes for CASSRDRSSGNTIYF.